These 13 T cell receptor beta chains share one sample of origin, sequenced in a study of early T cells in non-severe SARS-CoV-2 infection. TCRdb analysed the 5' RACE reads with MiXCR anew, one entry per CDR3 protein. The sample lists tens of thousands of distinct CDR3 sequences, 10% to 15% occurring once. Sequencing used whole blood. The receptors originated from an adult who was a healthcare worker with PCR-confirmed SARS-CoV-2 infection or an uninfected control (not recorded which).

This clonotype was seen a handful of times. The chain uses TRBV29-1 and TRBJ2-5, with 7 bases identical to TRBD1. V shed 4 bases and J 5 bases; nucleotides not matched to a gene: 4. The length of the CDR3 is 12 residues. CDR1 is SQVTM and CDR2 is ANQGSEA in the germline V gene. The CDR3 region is CSVGGGRETQYF. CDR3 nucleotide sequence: TGCAGCGTTGGAGGGGGCCGGGAGACCCAGTACTTC.

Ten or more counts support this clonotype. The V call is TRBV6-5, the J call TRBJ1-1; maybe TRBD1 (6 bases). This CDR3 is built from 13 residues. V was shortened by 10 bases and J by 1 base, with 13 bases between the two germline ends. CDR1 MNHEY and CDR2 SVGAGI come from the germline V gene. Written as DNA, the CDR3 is TGTGCCATCAGGGACATTTCGAACACTGAAGCTTTCTTT. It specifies CAIRDISNTEAFF.

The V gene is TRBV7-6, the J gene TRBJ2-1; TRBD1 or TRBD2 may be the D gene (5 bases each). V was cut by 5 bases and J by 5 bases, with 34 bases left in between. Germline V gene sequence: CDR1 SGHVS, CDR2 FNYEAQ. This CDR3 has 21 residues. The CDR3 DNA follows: TGTGCCAGCAGCCTCGAAGCCAGAGGACCGGGACGGCTCGCCCCTCACAATGAGCAGTTCTTC. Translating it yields CASSLEARGPGRLAPHNEQFF.

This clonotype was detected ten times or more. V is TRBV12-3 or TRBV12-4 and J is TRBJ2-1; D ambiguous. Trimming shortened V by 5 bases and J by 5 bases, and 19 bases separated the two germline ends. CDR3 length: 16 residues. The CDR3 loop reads CASSPHSTGNHNEQFF. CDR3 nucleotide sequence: TGTGCCAGCAGTCCCCACTCGACTGGTAACCACAATGAGCAGTTCTTC.

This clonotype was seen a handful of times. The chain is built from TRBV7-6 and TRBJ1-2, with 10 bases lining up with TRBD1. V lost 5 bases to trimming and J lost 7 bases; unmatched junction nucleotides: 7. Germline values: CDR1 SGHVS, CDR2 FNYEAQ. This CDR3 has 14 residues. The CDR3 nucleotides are TGTGCCAGCAGCCCGACAGGGGGCGCGGGTGGCTACACCTTC. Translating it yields CASSPTGGAGGYTF.

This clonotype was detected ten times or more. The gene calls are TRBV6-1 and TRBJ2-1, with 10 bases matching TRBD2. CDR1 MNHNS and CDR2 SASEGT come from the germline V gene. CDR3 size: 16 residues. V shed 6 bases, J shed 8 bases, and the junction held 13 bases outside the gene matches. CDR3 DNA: TGTGCCAGCAGACTACTAGCGGGACCTATCGGGGATGAGCAGTTCTTC. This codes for CASRLLAGPIGDEQFF.

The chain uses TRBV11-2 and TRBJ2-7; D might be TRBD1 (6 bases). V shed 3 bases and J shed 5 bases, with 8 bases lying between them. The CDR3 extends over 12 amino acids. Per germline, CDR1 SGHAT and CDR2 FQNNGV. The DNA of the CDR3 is TGTGCCAGCAGCTTTACAGGGAACGAGCAGTACTTC. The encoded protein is CASSFTGNEQYF.

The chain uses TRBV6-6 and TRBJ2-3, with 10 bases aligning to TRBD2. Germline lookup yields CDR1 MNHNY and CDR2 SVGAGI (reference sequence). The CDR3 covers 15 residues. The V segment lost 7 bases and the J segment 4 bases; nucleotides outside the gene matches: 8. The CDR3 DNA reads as TGTGCCAGCAACGCCCAAGCGGGAGGGGCAGATACGCAGTATTTT. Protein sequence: CASNAQAGGADTQYF.

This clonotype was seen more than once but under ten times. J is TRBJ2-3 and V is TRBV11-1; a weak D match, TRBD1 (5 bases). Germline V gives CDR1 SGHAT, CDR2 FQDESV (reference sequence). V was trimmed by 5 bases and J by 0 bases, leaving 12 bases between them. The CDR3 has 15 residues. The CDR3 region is CASSTQTASTDTQYF. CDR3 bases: TGTGCCAGCAGCACTCAGACAGCTAGCACAGATACGCAGTATTTT.

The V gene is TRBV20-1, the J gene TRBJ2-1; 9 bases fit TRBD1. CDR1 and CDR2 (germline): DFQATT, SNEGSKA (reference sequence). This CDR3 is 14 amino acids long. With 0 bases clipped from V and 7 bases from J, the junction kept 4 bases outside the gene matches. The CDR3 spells CSAREDRGYNEQFF. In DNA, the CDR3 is TGCAGTGCTAGAGAGGACAGGGGATATAATGAGCAGTTCTTC.

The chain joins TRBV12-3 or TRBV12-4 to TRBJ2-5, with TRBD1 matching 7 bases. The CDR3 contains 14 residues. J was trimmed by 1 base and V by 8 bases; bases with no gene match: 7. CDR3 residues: CASGTAGSQETQYF. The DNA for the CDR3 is TGTGCCAGCGGGACAGCCGGTTCCCAAGAGACCCAGTACTTC.

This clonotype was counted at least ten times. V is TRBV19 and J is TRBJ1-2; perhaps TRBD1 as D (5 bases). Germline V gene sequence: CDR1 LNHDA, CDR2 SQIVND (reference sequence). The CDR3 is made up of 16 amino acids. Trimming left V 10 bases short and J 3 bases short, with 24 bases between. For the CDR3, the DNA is TGTGCCACCCAGGACCGAGCGGGGGAACGGGACTATGGCTACACCTTC. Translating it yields CATQDRAGERDYGYTF.

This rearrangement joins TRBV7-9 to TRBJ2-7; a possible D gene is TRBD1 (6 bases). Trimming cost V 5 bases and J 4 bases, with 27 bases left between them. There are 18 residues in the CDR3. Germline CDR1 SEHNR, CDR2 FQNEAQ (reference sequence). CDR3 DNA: TGTGCCAGCAGCCCCAAGGTGGTAAACAGGGATAGTAGGTACGAGCAGTACTTC. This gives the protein CASSPKVVNRDSRYEQYF.